Reported below is one T cell receptor beta chain. Its matching antigen is unknown. Trimming at V came to 0 bases and at J to 5 bases, leaving 10 bases not matched to a gene. There are 17 residues in the CDR3. Germline lookup yields CDR1 SGHRS and CDR2 YFSETQ. Libraries were prepared by immunoSEQ multiplex PCR; TCRdb keeps only in-frame clonotypes and omits some of them. The sample includes some 180,000 clones, just over 90% of them seen just once. This entry is derived from a study of T cell responses to AZD1222 COVID-19 vaccine. Study-level points and caveats: Donors in the cohort were predominantly white British and more often female, and clonal diversity was possibly underestimated. The peak T cell response came first, and repertoires were sampled only after it. Spike-specific TCR breadth rose after two AZD1222 doses, and depth rose as well.

The clonotype comes from an adult who received the AZD1222 COVID-19 vaccine. The J gene is TRBJ2-4, the V gene TRBV5-1; TRBD1 matches 8 bases. The sample here was peripheral blood, taken 28 days after the second AZD1222 dose. CDR3 in amino acids: CASSLGGQGLTENIQYF. The CDR3 DNA reads TGCGCCAGCAGCTTGGGAGGACAGGGCCTAACCGAAAACATTCAGTACTTC.